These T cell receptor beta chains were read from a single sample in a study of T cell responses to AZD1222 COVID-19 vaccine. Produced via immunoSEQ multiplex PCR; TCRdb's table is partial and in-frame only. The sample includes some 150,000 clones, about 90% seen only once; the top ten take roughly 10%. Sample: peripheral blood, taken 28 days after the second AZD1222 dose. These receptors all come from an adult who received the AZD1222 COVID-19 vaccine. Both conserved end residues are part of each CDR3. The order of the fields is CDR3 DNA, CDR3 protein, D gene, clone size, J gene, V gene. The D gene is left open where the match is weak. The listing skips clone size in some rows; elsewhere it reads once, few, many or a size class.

CDR3nt: TGTGCCAGCAGCTCCCACAGGGGGGGGAGGAACACTGAAGCTTTCTTT
CDR3aa: CASSSHRGGRNTEAFF
d_gene: TRBD1
abundance: .
j_gene: TRBJ1-1
v_gene: TRBV7-9

CDR3nt: TGCAGCGCAGAAGGGACAGGGGGTGAAGCTTTCTTT
CDR3aa: CSAEGTGGEAFF
d_gene: TRBD1
abundance: .
j_gene: TRBJ1-1
v_gene: TRBV29-1

CDR3nt: TGTGCCAGCAGTACCAGGGCGGTGGATGAGCAGTTCTTC
CDR3aa: CASSTRAVDEQFF
d_gene: .
abundance: .
j_gene: TRBJ2-1
v_gene: TRBV7-8

CDR3nt: TGTGCCACCTCGGCGGGGGGGGACATTCAGTACTTC
CDR3aa: CATSAGGDIQYF
d_gene: TRBD2
abundance: once
j_gene: TRBJ2-4
v_gene: TRBV15

CDR3nt: TGCAGCGCCCGGGGAGGCAAAAACATTCAGTACTTC
CDR3aa: CSARGGKNIQYF
d_gene: .
abundance: .
j_gene: TRBJ2-4
v_gene: TRBV29-1

CDR3nt: TGCGCCAGCAGCCTAGGGACAGGGAACAATGAGCAGTTCTTC
CDR3aa: CASSLGTGNNEQFF
d_gene: TRBD1
abundance: .
j_gene: TRBJ2-1
v_gene: TRBV5-1

CDR3nt: TGTGCCACCAGTGGCCGGCGCACAGATACGCAGTATTTT
CDR3aa: CATSGRRTDTQYF
d_gene: .
abundance: once
j_gene: TRBJ2-3
v_gene: TRBV24-1

CDR3nt: TGTGCCAGTAGGCCGACTAGCGGGGCCTACGAGCAGTACTTC
CDR3aa: CASRPTSGAYEQYF
d_gene: TRBD2
abundance: many
j_gene: TRBJ2-7
v_gene: TRBV19

CDR3nt: TGTGCCAGCAGCTCCCAGGGGCAGACTAATGAAAAACTGTTTTTT
CDR3aa: CASSSQGQTNEKLFF
d_gene: .
abundance: few
j_gene: TRBJ1-4
v_gene: TRBV9

CDR3nt: TGTGCCAGCAGTTTTGGCCACTTTAGGACAGCCACAGATACGCAGTATTTT
CDR3aa: CASSFGHFRTATDTQYF
d_gene: .
abundance: .
j_gene: TRBJ2-3
v_gene: TRBV27

CDR3nt: TGTGCCAGCAGCCAAGAATCGCCAGGGGTAACAGATACGCAGTATTTT
CDR3aa: CASSQESPGVTDTQYF
d_gene: .
abundance: .
j_gene: TRBJ2-3
v_gene: TRBV3-1/TRBV3-2

CDR3nt: TGCGCCAGCAGCCTTAGGGTCACTCTTTTTACCACCGGGAGACAGCTCTACGAGCAGTACTTC
CDR3aa: CASSLRVTLFTTGRQLYEQYF
d_gene: .
abundance: .
j_gene: TRBJ2-7
v_gene: TRBV4-3

CDR3nt: TGCAGCGTTGAAGGGGGATCGGGCTCCTACAATGAGCAGTTCTTC
CDR3aa: CSVEGGSGSYNEQFF
d_gene: .
abundance: .
j_gene: TRBJ2-1
v_gene: TRBV29-1

CDR3nt: TGTGCCAGCAGCTTGAGGGAGGGCACAGATACGCAGTATTTT
CDR3aa: CASSLREGTDTQYF
d_gene: .
abundance: .
j_gene: TRBJ2-3
v_gene: TRBV7-8

CDR3nt: TGTGCCAGCAGCAAGGGACAGGTTGCGAGCTCTGGAAACACCATATATTTT
CDR3aa: CASSKGQVASSGNTIYF
d_gene: TRBD1
abundance: .
j_gene: TRBJ1-3
v_gene: TRBV7-2

CDR3nt: TGCGCCAGCAGCGACGGACAGGGGGACCAAGAGACCCAGTACTTC
CDR3aa: CASSDGQGDQETQYF
d_gene: TRBD1
abundance: .
j_gene: TRBJ2-5
v_gene: TRBV5-1

CDR3nt: TGCGCCAGCACCCCGGCACCTCAGCCCCAGCATTTT
CDR3aa: CASTPAPQPQHF
d_gene: .
abundance: .
j_gene: TRBJ1-5
v_gene: TRBV10-1

CDR3nt: TGTGCCAGCAGCTCTGCTGGGGGCGCAGGTCGAAATGAGCAGTTCTTC
CDR3aa: CASSSAGGAGRNEQFF
d_gene: .
abundance: once
j_gene: TRBJ2-1
v_gene: TRBV5-4

CDR3nt: TGTGCCAGCAGTCAGGATTATAATTCACCCCTCCACTTT
CDR3aa: CASSQDYNSPLHF
d_gene: .
abundance: .
j_gene: TRBJ1-6
v_gene: TRBV12-3/TRBV12-4

CDR3nt: TGTGCCAGCAGCTTAGAGGGACCCCGCCGTATACCCTCGGTCTACGAGCAGTACTTC
CDR3aa: CASSLEGPRRIPSVYEQYF
d_gene: .
abundance: .
j_gene: TRBJ2-7
v_gene: TRBV7-2

CDR3nt: TGTGCCACCAGCCCGGGACAGTATGGCTACACCTTC
CDR3aa: CATSPGQYGYTF
d_gene: TRBD1
abundance: .
j_gene: TRBJ1-2
v_gene: TRBV24-1

CDR3nt: TGCGCCAGCAGCCAAGAGTCAGGGAGGAATTCACCCCTCCACTTT
CDR3aa: CASSQESGRNSPLHF
d_gene: .
abundance: .
j_gene: TRBJ1-6
v_gene: TRBV4-3

CDR3nt: TGTGCCAGCAGCTTAGGACTAGCGGGAGACGAGCAGTACTTC
CDR3aa: CASSLGLAGDEQYF
d_gene: TRBD2
abundance: .
j_gene: TRBJ2-7
v_gene: TRBV7-9

CDR3nt: TGTGCCAGCAGCTTAGGGGTAAACTATGGCTACACCTTC
CDR3aa: CASSLGVNYGYTF
d_gene: .
abundance: .
j_gene: TRBJ1-2
v_gene: TRBV7-2

CDR3nt: TGTGCCAGCAGCTTCTATCCAGGGGGGTACAATGAGCAGTTCTTC
CDR3aa: CASSFYPGGYNEQFF
d_gene: .
abundance: .
j_gene: TRBJ2-1
v_gene: TRBV5-6

CDR3nt: TGCGCCAGCAGCGACCGGGACCTCGTCGCTGTTTTCTTT
CDR3aa: CASSDRDLVAVFF
d_gene: .
abundance: .
j_gene: TRBJ1-1
v_gene: TRBV4-3

CDR3nt: TGTGCCAGCAGTTCGACAGGGGTTCCCGGGGAGCTGTTTTTT
CDR3aa: CASSSTGVPGELFF
d_gene: TRBD1
abundance: once
j_gene: TRBJ2-2
v_gene: TRBV6-5

CDR3nt: TGTGCCACTCGGGACAGGGGACTCCAAGAGACCCAGTACTTC
CDR3aa: CATRDRGLQETQYF
d_gene: TRBD1
abundance: .
j_gene: TRBJ2-5
v_gene: TRBV19

CDR3nt: TGTGCCAGCAGCTTAGGTTCGACTAGCACAGATACGCAGTATTTT
CDR3aa: CASSLGSTSTDTQYF
d_gene: .
abundance: .
j_gene: TRBJ2-3
v_gene: TRBV7-3

CDR3nt: TGTGCCAGCAGGGGACAGGGCAATCAGCCCCAGCATTTT
CDR3aa: CASRGQGNQPQHF
d_gene: TRBD1
abundance: .
j_gene: TRBJ1-5
v_gene: TRBV25-1

CDR3nt: TGTGCCAGCAGTGACAGCAGAAACACCATATATTTT
CDR3aa: CASSDSRNTIYF
d_gene: .
abundance: .
j_gene: TRBJ1-3
v_gene: TRBV2

CDR3nt: TGTGCCAGCAGCCAGCTGGGAGGGGACTACGAGCAGTACTTC
CDR3aa: CASSQLGGDYEQYF
d_gene: TRBD2
abundance: .
j_gene: TRBJ2-7
v_gene: TRBV7-6

CDR3nt: TGTGCCAGCAGGTCCTGGGGTATGGGCAATCAGCCCCAGCATTTT
CDR3aa: CASRSWGMGNQPQHF
d_gene: .
abundance: .
j_gene: TRBJ1-5
v_gene: TRBV2

CDR3nt: TGTGCCAGCAGCTTAGTACCGGGGACAGGGAGGGCAGATACGCAGTATTTT
CDR3aa: CASSLVPGTGRADTQYF
d_gene: TRBD1
abundance: once
j_gene: TRBJ2-3
v_gene: TRBV7-2

CDR3nt: TGTGCCAGCTCCCGGACAGGGAGCTATGGCTACACCTTC
CDR3aa: CASSRTGSYGYTF
d_gene: TRBD1
abundance: .
j_gene: TRBJ1-2
v_gene: TRBV12-3/TRBV12-4

CDR3nt: TGTGCCAGCAGCTTAGGAGGCGATGGGTGGGATAATGAGCAGTTCTTC
CDR3aa: CASSLGGDGWDNEQFF
d_gene: .
abundance: .
j_gene: TRBJ2-1
v_gene: TRBV7-9

CDR3nt: TGTGCCAGCCCACGGAGCGGGACCCACACCGGGGAGCTGTTTTTT
CDR3aa: CASPRSGTHTGELFF
d_gene: TRBD2
abundance: .
j_gene: TRBJ2-2
v_gene: TRBV18